What follows are 5 T cell receptor beta chains derived from one specimen sequenced in a study of monozygotic twins with inflammatory bowel disease. For each CDR3 protein, TCRdb gives one entry from its re-call of the 5' RACE reads, without DNA. The sample totals around 150,000 distinct CDR3 sequences. Sequencing used blood. The origin of the receptors is a human donor with ulcerative colitis or Crohn's disease, or a healthy co-twin of an affected twin (not recorded which).

The V and J genes are TRBV23-1 and TRBJ2-7; no DNA is available, so the TRBD2 call from TCRdb remains unchecked. TRBV23-1 is classed as an ORF, of uncertain function. The CDR3 contains 17 residues. This chain's CDR3 is CASSQSGESLTIYEQYF.

The chain employs TRBV5-8 and TRBJ1-2; checking the TCRdb D call of TRBD1 is not possible without DNA. Germline V CDR1 and CDR2: SGHTS, YDEGEE. This CDR3 is 13 amino acids long. CDR3 protein: CASSLDRGDGYTF.

V gene TRBV27 combines with J gene TRBJ2-7; TCRdb reports TRBD1, a call that lacks DNA to check it against. The CDR3 has 15 amino acids. The germline V gene encodes CDR1 MNHEY and CDR2 SMNVEV (reference sequence). This chain's CDR3 is CASSLWGQGSYEQYF.

The chain joins TRBV28 to TRBJ1-1; TCRdb calls TRBD1, which cannot be checked without DNA. The CDR3 runs to 15 residues. Germline CDR1 and CDR2: MDHEN and SYDVKM. CDR3 amino acids: CASSSEGQGRAEAFF.

The genes are TRBV14 and TRBJ2-1; TCRdb's D gene call, TRBD1, goes unchecked for lack of DNA. The CDR3 runs to 20 residues. CDR1 is SGHDN, CDR2 FVKESK, per germline. The CDR3 spells CASSPKGRQGRFGSYNEQFF.